This T cell receptor (beta chain) was profiled in a study of a mutant IDH1 vaccine in newly diagnosed glioma. On the study more broadly: Of treated patients, around 62% were men and approximately 40% women, averaging around 42 years.

Study-wide findings and caveats: Pseudoprogression seemed unrelated to changes in top peripheral T cell clonotypes. Across multiple MHC alleles, 93.3% of patients had vaccine-induced responses.

Time point here: week 5, during vaccination. It was 300 ug of mutant IDH1 20-mer peptide that made up each vaccine dose, given with topical imiquimod. New IDH1-mutant, ATRX-lost WHO grade 3 or 4 astrocytomas occurred in donors. Turning to this clone: Its antigen is currently unknown.

TCRdb's table, derived via immunoSEQ multiplex PCR, lists solely in-frame clones and lacks some. The sample yields roughly 30,000 clones, around 89% seen once. J was trimmed by 4 bases and V by 5 bases; bases with no gene match: 7. The germline V gene has CDR1 MNHEY and CDR2 SVGAGI. The CDR3 totals 14 residues. V gene TRBV6-5 combines with J gene TRBJ1-1; 7 bases match TRBD1. Here the sequenced sample was PBMCs, taken from a glioma patient whose treatment included an IDH1 peptide vaccine. This TCR derives from a man younger than 30 with glioma. This CDR3 reads CASSARGFSTEAFF. The DNA for the CDR3 is TGTGCCAGCAGTGCCAGGGGGTTTAGCACTGAAGCTTTCTTT.